The 14 T cell receptor beta chains below were found in one sample sequenced in a study of blood T cell repertoires in COVID-19. Measured with immunoSEQ multiplex PCR; TCRdb has only the in-frame clones, and not every one. The table lists under 45,000 clones, over 70% of them singletons. The specimen sequenced was peripheral blood. These receptors came from an elderly man with acute or convalescent COVID-19.

The CDR3 loop reads CASSVQGRPSTDTQYF. CDR3 sequence (DNA): TGTGCCAGCAGCGTGCAGGGTCGTCCTAGCACAGATACGCAGTATTTT. The rearrangement joins TRBV7-2 to TRBJ2-3, with D possibly being TRBD1 (5 bases). Germline V gives CDR1 SGHTA, CDR2 FQGNSA. V dropped 5 bases and J dropped 0 bases, with 15 bases sitting between them. The CDR3 consists of 16 residues.

The rearrangement links TRBV27 to TRBJ1-5, with D unclear. Per the germline V gene, CDR1 is MNHEY and CDR2 is SMNVEV (reference sequence). The CDR3 is 16 residues long. V shed 0 bases and J shed 3 bases, with 12 bases lying between them. CDR3 sequence (DNA): TGTGCCAGCAGTTTATCTTGGCAGGATTCCAATCAGCCCCAGCATTTT. The encoded protein is CASSLSWQDSNQPQHF.

This chain connects TRBV5-4 to TRBJ2-1; 8 bases are shared with TRBD2. The junction had 6 bases not matched to a gene; V was cut back by 4 bases and J by 0 bases. Germline V gives CDR1 SGHNT, CDR2 YYREEE (reference sequence). The CDR3 runs to 16 residues. CDR3: CASSPGGATSYNEQFF. The DNA for the CDR3 is TGTGCCAGCAGCCCGGGGGGGGCCACCTCCTACAATGAGCAGTTCTTC.

This clone was seen once. This chain connects TRBV3-1 (or the pseudogene TRBV3-2) to TRBJ2-5, with TRBD2 matching over 8 bases. The CDR3 consists of 17 residues. J lost 7 bases, V lost 2 bases, and 15 bases had no gene match. The germline V gene has CDR1 LGHDT and CDR2 YNNKEL (reference sequence). In DNA form, the CDR3 reads TGTGCCAGCAGCCAAACTAGCGGAAGGGGAGTGATCGGGACCCAGTACTTC. This sequence encodes CASSQTSGRGVIGTQYF.

The genes are TRBV11-3 and TRBJ2-7; a possible D gene is TRBD2 (6 bases). Germline V gene data show CDR1 as SGHNT and CDR2 as YENEEA. CDR3 length equals 14 residues. V was trimmed by 5 bases and J by 3 bases, leaving 14 bases between them. The CDR3 nucleotides are TGTGCCAGCAGCCATAGTCACGGGAGCTACGAGCAGTACTTC. Translated, it gives CASSHSHGSYEQYF. The whole variable domain, remainder taken from reference TRBV11-3 and TRBJ2-7, is EAGVVQSPRYKIIEKKQPVAFWCNPISGHNTLYWYLQNLGQGPELLIRYENEEAVDDSQLPKDRFSAERLKGVDSTLKIQPAELGDSAVYLCASSHSHGSYEQYFGPGTRLTVT.

This clone was detected ten times or more. The chain is built from TRBV5-4 and TRBJ2-1, with 7 bases aligning to TRBD2. The V gene's germline CDR1 is SGHNT and CDR2 YYREEE (reference sequence). V was pared by 0 bases and J by 6 bases, with 3 bases of the junction left unmatched. CDR3 length: 14 residues. In DNA form, the CDR3 reads TGTGCCAGCAGCTTGGGCGGGGGTATCAATGAGCAGTTCTTC. This gives the protein CASSLGGGINEQFF.

This sequence joins TRBV5-5 and TRBJ1-2; tentative D call: TRBD1 (5 bases). CDR3 size: 13 residues. Per germline, CDR1 SGHKS and CDR2 YYEKEE (reference sequence). Trimming pared 2 bases from V and 5 bases from J, leaving 10 bases between. This CDR3 reads CASSFRQLYGYTF. DNA of the CDR3: TGTGCCAGCAGCTTTCGACAGCTTTATGGCTACACCTTC.

The chain employs TRBV29-1 and TRBJ2-7, with 10 bases identical to TRBD1. Per germline, CDR1 SQVTM and CDR2 ANQGSEA. The CDR3 contains 15 residues. Unmatched junction bases numbered 6, after V lost 1 base and J lost 3 bases. This CDR3 is CSVEGQGALGYEQYF. The CDR3 DNA sequence: TGCAGCGTTGAAGGACAGGGGGCTCTGGGCTACGAGCAGTACTTC.

The chain couples TRBV18 to TRBJ2-5, with TRBD1 identical over 7 bases. V was pared by 3 bases and J by 12 bases, with 7 bases of the junction left unmatched. This CDR3 region has 12 residues. Germline lookup yields CDR1 KGHSH and CDR2 LQKENI. In DNA, the CDR3 is TGTGCCAGCTCACCTGGGGGACAGCCCGAGTACTTC. This sequence encodes CASSPGGQPEYF. The entire variable domain, with the rest obtained from reference TRBV18 and TRBJ2-5, is as follows: NAGVMQNPRHLVRRRGQEARLRCSPMKGHSHVYWYRQLPEEGLKFMVYLQKENIIDESGMPKERFSAEFPKEGPSILRIQQVVRGDSAAYFCASSPGGQPEYFGPGTRLLVL.

This clone appeared a few times. The gene calls are TRBV24-1 and TRBJ2-3; TRBD2 matches 11 bases. The CDR3 length is 20 residues. Looked up from germline, CDR1 is KGHDR and CDR2 is SFDVKD. The V and J ends lost 5 bases and 5 bases, in that order; junction bases with no gene match: 20. The CDR3 is CATSGSGDGLAGGPEDTQYF. The CDR3 DNA sequence: TGTGCCACCAGTGGGTCGGGGGATGGTTTAGCGGGAGGGCCCGAAGATACGCAGTATTTT.

The genes are TRBV5-6 and TRBJ2-5; 7 nucleotides align to TRBD1. Germline V lookup: CDR1 SGHDT, CDR2 YYEEEE. The CDR3 spans 16 residues. With V trimmed by 3 bases and J by 5 bases, 13 bases remained unmatched. The CDR3 DNA sequence: TGTGCCAGCAGCTGGGGGATTCAACAGGGGTTGGAGACCCAGTACTTC. It translates to CASSWGIQQGLETQYF.

CDR3 nucleotide sequence: TGTGCCAGTAGTCCCGGGGGTGGGGGACGGCAAGAGACCCAGTACTTC. It codes for CASSPGGGGRQETQYF. The chain employs TRBV19 and TRBJ2-5; a weak D match, TRBD2 (6 bases). CDR1 is LNHDA, CDR2 SQIVND, per germline (reference sequence). This CDR3 region has 16 residues. V gave up 5 bases and J gave up 2 bases, with 18 bases separating them.

The chain employs TRBV25-1 and TRBJ1-4; TRBD1 aligns across 8 bases. This CDR3 contains 16 residues. J lost 0 bases, V lost 4 bases, and 4 bases had no gene match. Germline values: CDR1 MGHDK, CDR2 SYGVNS. CDR3 sequence: CASSVDRGATNEKLFF. The CDR3 DNA reads TGTGCCAGCAGTGTCGACAGGGGTGCAACTAATGAAAAACTGTTTTTT.

The chain combines TRBV3-1 (or the pseudogene TRBV3-2) with TRBJ1-2; 7 nucleotides match TRBD1. The ends lost 5 bases at V and 1 base at J; junction bases unmatched: 7. The CDR3 is 15 amino acids. Germline CDR1 and CDR2: LGHDT and YNNKEL (reference sequence). The CDR3: CASSARDSYNYGYTF. The CDR3 nucleotides read TGTGCCAGCAGCGCCCGGGACAGCTATAACTATGGCTACACCTTC.